This section outlines one T cell receptor beta chain sequence together with its context. This entry belongs to a study of blood T cell repertoires in COVID-19. TCRdb keeps only in-frame clones here, not all; method: immunoSEQ multiplex PCR. This table has around 250,000 clones, over 70% appearing once. This clonotype was obtained from a man of 80 years or more with acute or convalescent COVID-19. The sample taken for sequencing was peripheral blood.

For the CDR3, the DNA is TGTGCCAGCAGCTTACAGGCCATTTGGGAGACCCAGTACTTC. Translated, it gives CASSLQAIWETQYF. The V gene is TRBV7-9, the J gene TRBJ2-5, with no clear D. This CDR3 region has 14 residues. The germline gives CDR1 SEHNR, CDR2 FQNEAQ (reference sequence). Trimming left V 2 bases short and J 5 bases short, with 12 bases between.